The 9 T cell receptor beta chains below were found in one sample sequenced in a study of blood T cells in healthy people across ages. Using a J-beta primer mix together with a sample-barcoded 5' primer, a second PCR was run for roughly 6 to 12 cycles. TCRdb itself ran the 5' RACE reads through MiXCR, one entry per CDR3 protein. The table includes some 1.7 million distinct CDR3 sequences, 25% to 30% detected once. Sequenced: blood. Source of these receptors: a woman in her twenties or thirties in good health.

This chain joins TRBV6-6 and TRBJ2-3; the D gene is possibly TRBD2 (5 bases). CDR1 and CDR2 (germline): MNHNY, SVGAGI (reference sequence). V dropped 0 bases and J dropped 1 base, with 11 bases sitting between them. This CDR3 has 16 amino acids. CDR3 protein: CASSYSRREGTDTQYF. The CDR3 DNA sequence: TGTGCCAGCAGTTACTCGAGACGGGAAGGCACAGATACGCAGTATTTT.

To note about this clonotype: This sequence may be a read error, since a much larger clone differs from it by one base. The J gene is TRBJ2-7, the V gene TRBV3-1; D remains unclear. There are 14 residues in the CDR3. Germline loops: CDR1 LGHDT, CDR2 YNNKEL (reference sequence). The CDR3: CASSQVAENYKQYF. In DNA form, the CDR3 reads TGTGCCAGCAGCCAAGTAGCAGAAAACTACAAGCAGTACTTC.

In its sample, this clonotype was seen a few times. The chain carries TRBV15 and TRBJ1-6; D is possibly TRBD1 (5 bases). The CDR3 runs 14 residues. Trimming shortened V by 0 bases and J by 7 bases, and 7 bases separated the two germline ends. Germline V gives CDR1 LNHNV, CDR2 YYDKDF (reference sequence). The CDR3 sequence is CATSRDRGNSPLHF. In DNA, the CDR3 is TGTGCCACCAGCAGAGATAGGGGAAATTCACCCCTCCACTTT.

The rearrangement joins TRBV29-1 to TRBJ2-5; D is uncertain. V lost 6 bases, J lost 5 bases, and 10 bases lay in between. This CDR3 region has 11 residues. The germline V gene encodes CDR1 SQVTM and CDR2 ANQGSEA. The CDR3 reads CSVSLLETQYF. In DNA, the CDR3 is TGCAGCGTCTCCCTCTTGGAGACCCAGTACTTC.

This clonotype has ten or more counts. The chain combines TRBV20-1 with TRBJ1-2; maybe TRBD1 (5 bases). This CDR3 has 13 amino acids. In germline, CDR1 is DFQATT, CDR2 SNEGSKA (reference sequence). Trimming removed 6 bases from V and 3 bases from J, with 14 bases in between. The CDR3 protein is CSASSGTYYGYTF. CDR3 DNA: TGCAGTGCCTCTAGCGGGACGTACTATGGCTACACCTTC.

This clonotype was seen a single time. The chain employs TRBV4-3 and TRBJ2-7; 11 bases fit TRBD2. The V gene end was trimmed by 7 bases and the J gene end by 2 bases; junction bases not matched to a gene: 7. The CDR3 consists of 15 residues. Germline loops: CDR1 LGHNA, CDR2 YSLEER. The CDR3 nucleotides read TGCGCCAGCAACCAGGGGACTAGCGGCACCTACGAGCAGTACTTC. It specifies CASNQGTSGTYEQYF.

The chain carries TRBV6-6 and TRBJ1-5; TRBD1 might be the D (5 bases). Germline values: CDR1 MNHNY, CDR2 SVGAGI (reference sequence). The CDR3 sequence is 17 residues long. The V end lost 0 bases, the J end lost 0 bases, and 12 bases lay between the germline ends. The CDR3: CASSYSTAGYSNQPQHF. The DNA of the CDR3 is TGTGCCAGCAGTTACTCGACGGCAGGGTATAGCAATCAGCCCCAGCATTTT.

This chain joins TRBV4-1 and TRBJ2-1; perhaps D is TRBD1 or TRBD2 (5 bases each). The CDR3 is 16 residues long. Trimming stripped 2 bases from V and 4 bases from J, with 15 bases between. Germline assignment: CDR1 MGHRA and CDR2 YSYEKL. CDR3 in amino acids: CASSQPPRGQYNEQFF. For the CDR3, the DNA is TGCGCCAGCAGCCAACCCCCGAGGGGCCAGTACAATGAGCAGTTCTTC.

The gene calls are TRBV10-3 and TRBJ2-1; 12 bases line up with TRBD2. The CDR3 totals 17 residues. V dropped 0 bases and J dropped 7; count of bases not matched to a gene: 7. Germline CDR1 is ENHRY and CDR2 is SYGVKD. In DNA, the CDR3 is TGTGCCATCAGTGAGTCAGGAAGGCTAGCGGGAGGGAATGAGCAGTTCTTC. As protein: CAISESGRLAGGNEQFF.